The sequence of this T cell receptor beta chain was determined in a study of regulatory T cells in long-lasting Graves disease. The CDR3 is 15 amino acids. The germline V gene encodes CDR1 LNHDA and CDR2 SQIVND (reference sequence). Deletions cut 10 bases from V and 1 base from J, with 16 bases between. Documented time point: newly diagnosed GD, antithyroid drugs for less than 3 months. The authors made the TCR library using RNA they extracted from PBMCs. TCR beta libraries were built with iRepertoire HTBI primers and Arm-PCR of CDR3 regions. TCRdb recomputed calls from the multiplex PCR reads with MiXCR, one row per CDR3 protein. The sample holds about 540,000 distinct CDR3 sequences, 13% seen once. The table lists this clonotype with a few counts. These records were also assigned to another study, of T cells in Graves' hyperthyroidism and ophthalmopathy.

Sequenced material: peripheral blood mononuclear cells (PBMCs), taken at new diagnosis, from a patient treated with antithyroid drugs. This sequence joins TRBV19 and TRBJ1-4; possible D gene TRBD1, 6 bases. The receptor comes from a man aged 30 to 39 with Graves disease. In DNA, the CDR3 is TGTGCCACTAAAAATACGGGACAAACTAATGAAAAACTGTTTTTT. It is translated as CATKNTGQTNEKLFF.